This record concerns one T cell receptor (beta chain) sequence. This specimen comes from a study of blood T cell repertoires in COVID-19. Study background: There were acute and convalescent COVID-19 samples, and they came from the United States, Italy and Spain. Sources were T cells, B-cell-depleted T cells, or PBMCs; the material itself was cDNA or gDNA.

V was clipped by 3 bases and J by 4 bases; unmatched bases: 6. CDR1 and CDR2 (germline): LGHNA, YSLEER. The CDR3 consists of 14 residues. Original analysis: Nucleated cell counts were estimated from reference gene primer amplification. The data were produced by immunoSEQ multiplex PCR, yet TCRdb's version contains in-frame clones alone and is incomplete. V and J calls and clone size follow that table, whereas D and trimming were derived from the DNA. Of 100,000 to 150,000 clones listed, about 93% were seen once; the top ten hold 2.1%. Sequencing input: peripheral blood. The clonotype originates from a man in his fifties with COVID-19, enrolled during active disease. This chain links TRBV4-3 with TRBJ2-7; 7 nucleotides line up with TRBD2. CDR3 sequence: CASSHVGGVYEQYF. In DNA, the CDR3 is TGCGCCAGCAGCCACGTGGGGGGGGTGTACGAGCAGTACTTC.